The entry that follows covers one T cell receptor (beta chain) sequence. This clonotype occurred a few times. Its antigen is not yet known. No much larger clone is present one base from it, and per-base qualities are unavailable. This sample stems from a study of early T cells in non-severe SARS-CoV-2 infection (dated by TCRdb to the early 2020s). About the full investigation: TCR sequencing used bulk RNA from unsorted whole blood, so alpha and beta chains could not be paired. What the work shows at the level of the full study, not this receptor alone: Matching against VDJdb was skewed toward anti-spike CD8 responses, likely underestimated virus-specific expansions, and missed private and CD4 specificities.

The method was 5' RACE. This sample was sequenced with a NextSeq 500. In the TCR library protocol, unique molecular identifiers were attached to individual cDNA molecules to correct for PCR bias and sequencing error. Both TCR alpha and beta chains were sequenced, and tight co-correlation was observed between alpha and beta sequence abundances in each sample. Turning to the authors' computational methods: Decombinator V4 was used to perform V gene, J gene and CDR3 annotation of TCR sequences. TCRs were defined as expanded if a significant change between any two time points was detected under a Poisson model with p below 0.0001. TCR abundances were normalised to the total number of TCRs sequenced per sample and expressed as counts per million. MAIT TCRs were defined by TRAV1-2 paired with TRAJ12, TRAJ20 or TRAJ33, and iNKT TCRs by TRAV10 paired with TRAJ18. VDJdb, accessed on 1 November 2021, was searched for TCRs annotated for CMV, EBV and SARS-CoV-2, and TCRs annotated for more than one antigen were excluded. TCRdb cleaned the public reads at Q25 with fastp, built clones with MiXCR and kept in-frame beta chains. Each entry merges the rows of one CDR3 protein and shows their most common DNA and genes. In this record, the V and J calls reflect TCRdb's handling and not the investigators' own analysis. The sample records roughly 34,000 distinct CDR3 sequences, 6% to 8.5% of which are singletons. The ten largest clones capture around 25% of the sample.

The study was a case-control design nested within a healthcare worker cohort in London, UK, with weekly nasopharyngeal swab PCR tests and blood sampling. Between 23 and 31 March 2020, the week of the UK lockdown, healthcare workers were enrolled and then followed up weekly for as long as 16 weeks. V trim: 2 bases; J trim: 6 bases; unmatched bases: 10. The CDR3 sequence holds 15 residues, the cysteine and phenylalanine included. Here the CDR3 DNA is all that survives: 45 bases in frame from base 1. In the germline V gene (reference sequence), CDR1 corresponds to DFQATT and CDR2 to SNEGSKA. The TCR originated in an adult who was a healthcare worker with PCR-confirmed SARS-CoV-2 infection or an uninfected control (not recorded which). The sequence joins TRBV20-1 to TRBJ2-1; the central 7 bases match TRBD2. This specimen consisted of whole blood, obtained at baseline. The DNA is as follows: TGCAGTGCTAGATTCGAGACTAGGGAGGGCAATGAGCAGTTCTTC. Its amino acids are CSARFETREGNEQFF.